This T cell receptor beta chain originates from a study of technical replicates of blood from four donors. Data came from immunoSEQ multiplex PCR; TCRdb stores just in-frame clones and leaves some out. The sample consists of some 66,000 clones, roughly 98% of them appearing once. The CDR3 totals 17 residues. Germline V gene data show CDR1 as MNHEY and CDR2 as SMNVEV (reference sequence). Trimming at V came to 4 bases and at J to 8 bases, leaving 11 bases not matched to a gene. This receptor was identified in a human donor in good health. The sequencing input was T cells isolated from PBMCs. V usage is TRBV27 and J usage is TRBJ2-1; 13 bases map to TRBD2. DNA of the CDR3: TGTGCCAGCAGTTCATATTGGACTAGCGGGAGCAACGATGAGCAGTTCTTC. Amino acids: CASSSYWTSGSNDEQFF.